This TCR beta chain was profiled in a study of T cell responses to AZD1222 COVID-19 vaccine. Sequencing used immunoSEQ multiplex PCR; TCRdb keeps in-frame clones, though not all of them. The sample contains about 150,000 clones, about 92% of which appear only once. Germline V CDR1 and CDR2: SGHRS, YFSETQ. This CDR3 spans 16 amino acids. The junction had 3 bases not matched to a gene; V was cut back by 3 bases and J by 5 bases. Sequenced here: peripheral blood, sampled 28 days after the second AZD1222 dose. The receptor was derived from an adult who received the AZD1222 COVID-19 vaccine. The chain is built from TRBV5-1 and TRBJ2-1, with 15 bases matching TRBD2. CDR3 nucleotide sequence: TGCGCCAGCAGCTACTGGACTAGCGGGAGGGACAATGAGCAGTTCTTC. This codes for CASSYWTSGRDNEQFF.